This entry lists 7 T cell receptor beta chains sequenced from one sample in a study of T cell changes during pregnancy in multiple sclerosis. Using immunoSEQ multiplex PCR, the repertoire was profiled, and TCRdb retains in-frame clones only, with some absent. This table holds tens of thousands of clones, about nine tenths found once. The specimen comprised peripheral blood, sampled after pregnancy. The receptors derive from a female donor in good health, enrolled as a control in a pregnancy study.

The chain combines TRBV7-8 with TRBJ1-2; 10 bases are shared with TRBD1. J lost 3 bases, V lost 4 bases, and 2 bases had no gene match. The CDR3 consists of 14 residues. Germline assignment: CDR1 SGHVS and CDR2 FQNEAQ. Here the CDR3 DNA reads TGTGCCAGCAGCTCAGGGACAGGGGACTATGGCTACACCTTC. Protein sequence: CASSSGTGDYGYTF.

Comments on this clone: The sample carries other DNA sequences with the same CDR3. This chain joins TRBV5-4 and TRBJ1-1; 11 nucleotides align to TRBD1. Germline V gene lookup returns CDR1 SGHNT and CDR2 YYREEE (reference sequence). This CDR3 is built from 13 residues. With V trimmed by 4 bases and J by 10 bases, 6 bases remained unmatched. CDR3 coding DNA: TGTGCCAGCAGCATATCGGGACAGGGGGTAGCTTTCTTT. Amino acids: CASSISGQGVAFF. The full variable domain, completed using reference TRBV5-4 and TRBJ1-1, is ETGVTQSPTHLIKTRGQQVTLRCSSQSGHNTVSWYQQALGQGPQFIFQYYREEENGRGNFPPRFSGLQFPNYSSELNVNALELDDSALYLCASSISGQGVAFFGQGTRLTVV.

This clone was seen just once. This rearrangement joins TRBV30 to TRBJ1-4, with a possible D match to TRBD1 (6 bases). This CDR3 is 13 amino acids long. CDR1 is GTSNPN, CDR2 SVGIG, per germline (reference sequence). With 1 base removed from V and 8 bases from J, the gap between germline ends came to 11 bases. This CDR3 is CAWSEGVGEKLFF. DNA of the CDR3: TGTGCCTGGAGTGAGGGGGTGGGGGAAAAACTGTTTTTT. The variable domain in full, completed from reference TRBV30 and TRBJ1-4, reads SQTIHQWPATLVQPVGSPLSLECTVEGTSNPNLYWYRQAAGRGLQLLFYSVGIGQISSEVPQNLSASRPQDRQFILSSKKLLLSDSGFYLCAWSEGVGEKLFFGSGTQLSVL.

This clone is a singleton in its sample. V is TRBV7-2 and J is TRBJ2-5; 10 nucleotides agree with TRBD2. Germline V gene sequence: CDR1 SGHTA, CDR2 FQGNSA. V lost 10 bases and J lost 5; bases outside the gene matches: 19. The CDR3 sequence is 17 residues long. CDR3 DNA sequence: TGTGCCACCCGACCGAGTGCTAGCGGGAGTGAGGGTGAGACCCAGTACTTC. It encodes CATRPSASGSEGETQYF.

This clone was seen just once. The chain is built from TRBV5-6 and TRBJ2-4; the D gene is possibly TRBD2 (5 bases). Germline lookup yields CDR1 SGHDT and CDR2 YYEEEE. The V end was cut by 0 bases, the J end by 6 bases, with 13 bases between. The CDR3 is 15 residues long. CDR3 amino acids: CASSLVGGGGNIQYF. In DNA, the CDR3 is TGTGCCAGCAGCTTGGTTGGAGGAGGCGGAAACATTCAGTACTTC.

The J gene is TRBJ2-7, the V gene TRBV25-1; TRBD1 aligns across 9 bases. Germline loops: CDR1 MGHDK, CDR2 SYGVNS. The trim removed 2 bases at V and 0 bases at J, leaving 2 bases unmatched. The CDR3 sequence is 15 residues long. The CDR3 sequence: CASSEPTGGSYEQYF. As DNA, the CDR3 is TGTGCCAGCAGTGAACCGACAGGGGGCTCCTACGAGCAGTACTTC.

CDR3 sequence (DNA): TGTGCCAGCAGCCAAGACAGGTGGGCCTACGAGCAGTACTTC. Its protein is CASSQDRWAYEQYF. This chain joins TRBV14 and TRBJ2-7, with D hard to call. The ends were cut back, 0 bases at V and 2 bases at J, with 8 bases in the middle. CDR3 length: 14 residues. Germline V gene data show CDR1 as SGHDN and CDR2 as FVKESK.